These T cell receptor beta chains were read from a single sample in a study of identical twins. TCRdb re-called the 5' RACE reads with MiXCR, one entry per CDR3 protein. The sample lists 500,000 to 600,000 distinct CDR3 sequences, roughly 21% occurring once. The same data also contributed to another study, on T cells expressing NK-cell markers.

Sequencing was done on a sample of CD4+ T cells sorted from blood. Every receptor here comes from a woman between 18 and 29 years old in good health. Each CDR3 is given with its conserved first and last residue. The D gene is left open where the match is weak. Size values are once, few and many counts, or a class for expanded clones, and some rows have none.

D	V	size	J	DNA	CDR3
-	TRBV6-1	once	TRBJ2-1	TGTGCCAGCAGAGCGGCACAATCCTACAATGAGCAGTTCTTC	CASRAAQSYNEQFF
-	TRBV7-3	-	TRBJ2-3	TGTGCCAGCAGCTTAATGGCCACAGATACGCAGTATTTT	CASSLMATDTQYF
-	TRBV12-3/TRBV12-4	-	TRBJ1-5	TGTGCCAGCAGTTTCAATCAGCCCCAGCATTTT	CASSFNQPQHF
TRBD1	TRBV20-1	few	TRBJ2-7	TGCAGTGCTAGAGATTTGGCAGGGGGCGAGCAGTACTTC	CSARDLAGGEQYF
TRBD2	TRBV10-2	many	TRBJ2-7	TGCGCCATTTCACTAGCGGGGGATTCCTACGAGCAGTACTTC	CAISLAGDSYEQYF
TRBD1	TRBV20-1	few	TRBJ1-2	TGCAGTGCACCTAGACAGGGGGGAACCTATGGCTACACCTTC	CSAPRQGGTYGYTF
TRBD2	TRBV20-1	few	TRBJ2-3	TGCAGTGCCGTCGGACTAGCGGTGAGCACAGATACGCAGTATTTT	CSAVGLAVSTDTQYF
-	TRBV2	-	TRBJ2-2	TGTGCCAGCAGTGATGGGCGGTGGAGCGGGGAGCTGTTTTTT	CASSDGRWSGELFF
-	TRBV18	-	TRBJ2-7	TGTGCCAGCTCACCTCGTGCAGGGGCAACTTCCTACGAGCAGTACTTC	CASSPRAGATSYEQYF
-	TRBV5-4	-	TRBJ2-2	TGTGCCAGCAGCCCCGCCGGAAGCAATAAAGCCACCGGGGAGCTGTTTTTT	CASSPAGSNKATGELFF
TRBD1	TRBV6-1	-	TRBJ2-2	TGTGCCAGCAGACCGGGACAGGGACCCACCGGGAAGCTGTTTTTT	CASRPGQGPTGKLFF
-	TRBV6-6	-	TRBJ1-2	TGTGCCAGCCGACTATCGTATGGCTACACCTTC	CASRLSYGYTF
TRBD2	TRBV20-1	many	TRBJ2-1	TGCAGTGCTAGAGATCAAGTAGCGGGAGGGTACAATGAGCAGTTCTTC	CSARDQVAGGYNEQFF
-	TRBV12-3/TRBV12-4	many	TRBJ1-2	TGTGCCAGCAGTTTAGGGTCAGCCCCTAACTATGGCTACACCTTC	CASSLGSAPNYGYTF
-	TRBV4-3	few	TRBJ2-4	TGCGCCAGCAGCCAAGCCAGGGGGGAAAACATTCAGTACTTC	CASSQARGENIQYF
-	TRBV15	-	TRBJ1-1	TGTGCCACCAGCAGATGGGGGGGGGACACTGAAGCTTTCTTT	CATSRWGGDTEAFF
-	TRBV5-1	many	TRBJ2-7	TGCGCCAGCAGCTACAGGGATTACGAGCAGTACTTC	CASSYRDYEQYF
-	TRBV7-3	few	TRBJ1-1	TGTGCCAGCAGCTTAACCCCCCAGACGAACACTGAAGCTTTCTTT	CASSLTPQTNTEAFF
-	TRBV5-1	-	TRBJ1-6	TGCGCCAGCAGCTTGGAGAGGGATTCACCCCTCCACTTT	CASSLERDSPLHF
TRBD2	TRBV3-1	-	TRBJ2-5	TGTGCCTCCTGCCAAGATACTAGCGGGAGGAAGACCCAGTACTTC	CASCQDTSGRKTQYF
TRBD1	TRBV20-1	-	TRBJ1-6	TGCAGTGCTCCCGGGACAGGGGGCTCACCCCTCCACTTT	CSAPGTGGSPLHF
TRBD2	TRBV15	few	TRBJ2-1	TGTGCCACCAGCAACCAACTACCGGGACTAGCGGGACCCCTGGGCTACAATGAGCAGTTCTTC	CATSNQLPGLAGPLGYNEQFF
-	TRBV20-1	-	TRBJ2-2	TGCAGTGTAGCGAACACCGGGGAGCTGTTTTTT	CSVANTGELFF
-	TRBV5-1	few	TRBJ2-3	TGCGCCAGCAGCCGCAGGACAGTCACAGATACGCAGTATTTT	CASSRRTVTDTQYF
-	TRBV11-2	-	TRBJ1-1	TGTGCCAGCAGCTTAGTGAGGTCAGCGAACACTGAAGCTTTCTTT	CASSLVRSANTEAFF
-	TRBV12-3/TRBV12-4	once	TRBJ1-5	TGTGCCAGCAGTCGGGACGTTTACATTCAGCCCCAGCATTTT	CASSRDVYIQPQHF
-	TRBV3-1	-	TRBJ2-3	TGTGCCAGCAGCCAAGCAGCGGAAGATACGCAGTATTTT	CASSQAAEDTQYF
TRBD1	TRBV5-8	-	TRBJ2-7	TGTGCCAGCAGCTTGGTGACGGGGACAGTCTCCTACGAGCAGTACTTC	CASSLVTGTVSYEQYF
-	TRBV4-1	-	TRBJ1-1	TGCGCCAGCAGCCAAGAACCGGACACCGAAGCTTTCTTT	CASSQEPDTEAFF
-	TRBV6-5	-	TRBJ1-2	TGTGCCAGCAGTTTCCGCGGACATGGCTACACCTTC	CASSFRGHGYTF
TRBD2	TRBV20-1	-	TRBJ2-3	TGCAGTGCTAGAGATCCGCGGACTAGCGGGGGCACAGATACGCAGTATTTT	CSARDPRTSGGTDTQYF
-	TRBV7-3	-	TRBJ2-1	TGTGCCAGCAGCTTGGACGGGACATTTTACAATGAGCAGTTCTTC	CASSLDGTFYNEQFF
TRBD1	TRBV4-3	few	TRBJ2-1	TGCGCCAGCAGCCAAGATAGGACAGGATACAATGAGCAGTTCTTC	CASSQDRTGYNEQFF
-	TRBV7-2	few	TRBJ1-2	TGTGCCAGCAGTCTAGGTTTGGAGGGCTACACCTTC	CASSLGLEGYTF
-	TRBV2	few	TRBJ2-1	TGTGCCAGCACGAGAGAGAATTCATTGGGCGAGCAGTTCTTC	CASTRENSLGEQFF
-	TRBV12-3/TRBV12-4	-	TRBJ2-2	TGTGCCAGCAACCCCGGTCTGGGGAACACCGGGGAGCTGTTTTTT	CASNPGLGNTGELFF
-	TRBV20-1	-	TRBJ2-3	TGCAGTGCTAGAAGCCCATCCCCCCATACGCAGTATTTT	CSARSPSPHTQYF
TRBD1	TRBV7-6	once	TRBJ2-7	TGTGCCAGCAGCTTAAACGAGGGGGCGGGCGAGCAGTACTTC	CASSLNEGAGEQYF
-	TRBV12-3/TRBV12-4	-	TRBJ2-7	TGTGCCAGCAGTTTTGGGGGGGGGGCCGAGCAGTACTTC	CASSFGGGAEQYF
-	TRBV20-1	-	TRBJ2-7	TGCTCCCTGGGGGAGTACGAGCAGTACTTC	CSLGEYEQYF
TRBD2	TRBV12-3/TRBV12-4	few	TRBJ2-7	TGTGCCAGCAGTCGCCTAGCGGGGGGGGGCTACGAGCAGTACTTC	CASSRLAGGGYEQYF
-	TRBV6-5	-	TRBJ1-2	TGTGCCAGCAGTTACTTGGCAGGGGCTGGCTACACCTTC	CASSYLAGAGYTF
-	TRBV12-2	-	TRBJ2-2	TGTGCAAGTCGCTTAGACGGGCGACTAGTCGGGGAGCTGTTTTTT	CASRLDGRLVGELFF
TRBD1	TRBV11-3	-	TRBJ1-1	TGTGCCAGCAGCGAGGGACAGGGTGACGGTTCCACTGAAGCTTTCTTT	CASSEGQGDGSTEAFF
-	TRBV9	few	TRBJ2-1	TGTGCCAGCAGCGTAGGAGTAAAGACTAGGGTGTTCTTC	CASSVGVKTRVFF
TRBD2	TRBV12-3/TRBV12-4	-	TRBJ2-2	TGTGCCAGCCGGCGGGAGGGCACCGGGGAGCTGTTTTTT	CASRREGTGELFF